This TCR beta chain was found in a study of T-cell memory formation after mild COVID-19. Study details: TCR clusters mostly belonged to single donors.

This clonotype was counted at least ten times. The antigen remains undetermined. Findings and caveats of the study: There was a balanced CD4/CD8 profile in clones contracting day 15 to 85, and later expanders leaned CD4+. Day 37-peaking second-wave clones had unconfirmed SARS-CoV-2 specificity.

CDR1 and CDR2 (germline): LGHNA, YNFKEQ. CDR3 size: 17 residues. The ends lost 2 bases at V and 4 bases at J; junction bases unmatched: 10. TCRdb reprocessed the 5' RACE reads with MiXCR, giving one entry per CDR3 protein. The sample contains tens of thousands of distinct CDR3 sequences, roughly 21% of which appear only once. Sequencing was done on a sample of PBMCs or a T cell subset sorted from them (not recorded which). The receptor comes from an adult who had mild COVID-19 (a few samples of this study predate the infection). Cell type and time point are not known. The rearrangement links TRBV4-2 to TRBJ1-3, with 8 bases lining up with TRBD1. The CDR3 region is CASSQNGQGSAGNTIYF. CDR3 DNA sequence: TGTGCCAGCAGCCAAAACGGACAGGGATCGGCCGGAAACACCATATATTTT.